These 16 T cell receptor beta chains were all obtained from the same sample, sequenced in a study of T cell responses to AZD1222 COVID-19 vaccine. Measured with immunoSEQ multiplex PCR; TCRdb has only the in-frame clones, and not every one. Of over 100,000 clones in the sample, approximately 91% were seen once. Source: peripheral blood, taken 28 days after the second AZD1222 dose. The receptors were sampled from an adult who received the AZD1222 COVID-19 vaccine.

The gene calls are TRBV7-8 and TRBJ2-7; D unclear. Trimming removed 5 bases at V and 3 bases at J, with 5 bases between. In germline, CDR1 is SGHVS, CDR2 FQNEAQ. This CDR3 has 11 amino acids. The CDR3 here is CASSTSYEQYF. CDR3 nucleotides: TGTGCCAGCAGCACGAGCTACGAGCAGTACTTC.

This clone was observed once. The V and J genes are TRBV6-1 and TRBJ2-3; D gene uncertain. From germline, CDR1 is MNHNS and CDR2 SASEGT. The V gene lost 2 bases and the J gene lost 7 bases, with 19 bases spanning the gap. This CDR3 has 16 amino acids. CDR3 in amino acids: CASSEWAWSVGNTQYF. CDR3 DNA: TGTGCCAGCAGTGAATGGGCTTGGTCCGTAGGGAATACGCAGTATTTT.

In nucleotides, the CDR3 is TGTGCCAGTAGTTCGCCGGGACAGGGCTCACCCCTCCACTTT. Translation: CASSSPGQGSPLHF. The chain links TRBV19 to TRBJ1-6; TRBD1 agrees at 9 bases. In germline, CDR1 is LNHDA, CDR2 SQIVND (reference sequence). V shed 5 bases, J shed 10 bases, and the junction held 6 bases outside the gene matches. The CDR3 loop spans 14 amino acids.

This clone was seen only once. V and J are TRBV19 and TRBJ1-6; D is undetermined. V was shortened by 9 bases and J by 5 bases, with 11 bases between the two germline ends. Germline lookup yields CDR1 LNHDA and CDR2 SQIVND (reference sequence). The CDR3 is 13 amino acids. CDR3: CASEAENNSPLHF. For the CDR3, the DNA is TGTGCCAGCGAAGCCGAAAATAATTCACCCCTCCACTTT.

The chain couples TRBV18 to TRBJ1-1; the match to TRBD1 covers 9 bases. Germline V gene sequence: CDR1 KGHSH, CDR2 LQKENI. With 5 bases clipped from V and 1 base from J, the junction kept 5 bases outside the gene matches. The CDR3 has 15 residues. In DNA form, the CDR3 reads TGTGCCAGCTCAGCGTCGACAGGGGGGAACACTGAAGCTTTCTTT. Translated: CASSASTGGNTEAFF.

This clone was found once. V usage is TRBV6-5 and J usage is TRBJ1-1, with 7 bases fitting TRBD1. With 9 bases clipped from V and 1 base from J, the junction kept 8 bases outside the gene matches. The CDR3 runs to 14 residues. CDR1 MNHEY and CDR2 SVGAGI come from the germline V gene. Written as DNA, the CDR3 is TGTGCCAGTCGAACAGGGGCTCGGAACACTGAAGCTTTCTTT. Its protein is CASRTGARNTEAFF.

V is TRBV5-4 and J is TRBJ1-1; TRBD1 aligns across 7 bases. The length of the CDR3 is 14 residues. Germline V lookup: CDR1 SGHNT, CDR2 YYREEE (reference sequence). The V gene end was trimmed by 0 bases and the J gene end by 7 bases; junction bases not matched to a gene: 6. CDR3 coding DNA: TGTGCCAGCAGCTTGGCCGCGCAGGGGGATGAAGCTTTCTTT. Its protein product is CASSLAAQGDEAFF.

This chain uses TRBV24-1 with TRBJ1-4, with D unclear. CDR1 and CDR2 from the germline V gene are KGHDR and SFDVKD. Trimming pared 6 bases from V and 4 bases from J, leaving 11 bases between. The CDR3 length is 14 residues. CDR3: CATSMSGHNEKLFF. Here the CDR3 DNA reads TGTGCCACCAGTATGTCCGGTCATAATGAAAAACTGTTTTTT.

CDR3 residues: CASTESGRNQPQHF. As DNA, the CDR3 is TGTGCCAGCACCGAATCAGGGCGCAATCAGCCCCAGCATTTT. The rearrangement links TRBV2 to TRBJ1-5; weak D call: TRBD1 (5 bases). Germline V CDR1 and CDR2: SNHLY, FYNNEI. The CDR3 is 14 amino acids. V lost 7 bases and J 2 bases, leaving 12 bases between the germline ends.

The rearrangement links TRBV5-1 to TRBJ1-4; D unclear. V was clipped by 4 bases and J by 3 bases, with 7 bases between them. The CDR3 spans 13 residues. Germline lookup yields CDR1 SGHRS and CDR2 YFSETQ. The CDR3: CASSPGPNEKLFF. CDR3 DNA sequence: TGCGCCAGCAGCCCCGGGCCTAATGAAAAACTGTTTTTT.

The rearrangement links TRBV12-5 to TRBJ2-1, with 8 nucleotides matching TRBD2. This CDR3 contains 15 residues. V lost 6 bases and J lost 7; bases outside the gene matches: 11. The germline CDR1 and CDR2 sequences are LGHNT and FRNRAP. CDR3 region: CASGPGAGGRNEQFF. The DNA of the CDR3 is TGTGCTAGTGGCCCGGGGGCGGGAGGCCGGAATGAGCAGTTCTTC.

The V and J genes are TRBV18 and TRBJ1-2; 8 nucleotides match TRBD1. The J segment lost 6 bases and the V segment lost 5 bases, leaving 5 bases of the junction unmatched. The CDR3 runs 13 residues. Germline V gene data show CDR1 as KGHSH and CDR2 as LQKENI. CDR3 in DNA: TGTGCCAGCTCAACGACAGGGGTAGATGGCTACACCTTC. This gives the protein CASSTTGVDGYTF.

The chain links TRBV28 to TRBJ2-1; TRBD1 matches 8 bases. The germline V gene encodes CDR1 MDHEN and CDR2 SYDVKM. There are 14 residues in the CDR3. V lost 6 bases to trimming and J lost 9 bases; unmatched junction nucleotides: 10. The CDR3 reads CASRATGVYGEQFF. The CDR3 DNA follows: TGTGCCAGCAGGGCGACAGGGGTGTACGGTGAGCAGTTCTTC.

CDR3 sequence: CASRRGTVYGYTF. DNA of the CDR3: TGTGCCAGCAGGAGGGGGACAGTCTATGGCTACACCTTC. The J gene is TRBJ1-2, the V gene TRBV28; 7 positions match TRBD1. The CDR3 runs to 13 residues. After removal of 6 bases from V and 4 bases from J, the junction contained 5 bases not matched to a gene. CDR1 is MDHEN and CDR2 is SYDVKM in the germline V gene.

The rearrangement links TRBV6-2 or TRBV6-3 to TRBJ2-1; 9 bases agree with TRBD2. The CDR3 is 15 residues long. Germline V gives CDR1 MNHEY, CDR2 SVGEGT. The J segment lost 0 bases and the V segment lost 6 bases, leaving 3 bases of the junction unmatched. CDR3 sequence reads: CASSLLAGSYNEQFF. CDR3 DNA sequence: TGTGCCAGCAGCCTACTAGCGGGCTCCTACAATGAGCAGTTCTTC.

This clone was detected only once. The gene calls are TRBV28 and TRBJ2-3, with 10 bases lining up with TRBD2. The CDR3 contains 14 residues. V was pared by 8 bases and J by 6 bases, with 8 bases of the junction left unmatched. In germline, CDR1 is MDHEN, CDR2 SYDVKM. Written as DNA, the CDR3 is TGTGCCAGCGTAGTAGCGGGAGGAACGGATACGCAGTATTTT. It codes for CASVVAGGTDTQYF.